Each of the 27 T cell receptor delta chains below was sequenced from the same sample in a study of γδ T cells in repeated Plasmodium falciparum infection. Gammadelta T cells were flow-sorted from PBMC into Vgamma9/Vdelta2+ and Vdelta2-negative populations for bulk analysis. TCRdb re-called the multiplex PCR reads via CATT. Among around 49,000 delta-chain clones listed, roughly 1.9% were seen once. The sequenced sample was gamma-delta T cells from blood. The receptors originated from a pool of human donors (malaria-infected and uninfected, not separated).

Many counts were recorded for this clone. Since a far larger clone is one base different, this is likely a read error. The sample holds other DNA sequences that translate to the same CDR3. V gene TRDV1 was called; the J gene was not; the table's TRDD3 call for D was not verified on the DNA. From germline, CDR1 is TSWWSYY and CDR2 QGS. This CDR3 is built from 20 residues. The CDR3 here is CALGETLTSTGGLRTAQLFF. The CDR3 bases are TGTGCTCTTGGGGAGACCTTAACCAGTACTGGGGGATTAAGGACAGCACAACTCTTCTTC.

Many counts were recorded for this clone. The V gene is TRDV1, the J gene TRDJ1; D might be TRDD3 (6 bases). The CDR3 sequence is 18 residues long. Germline-derived CDR1 and CDR2 are TSWWSYY and QGS. Trimming shortened V by 1 base and J by 0 bases, and 18 bases separated the two germline ends. In DNA, the CDR3 is TGTGCTCTTGGGGAACCTCAAAATGGGGGCACGTACACCGATAAACTCATCTTT. Amino acid sequence: CALGEPQNGGTYTDKLIF.

In this sample, this clone turned up a few times. A single base is all that separates this from a far larger clone, so a read error is likely. At the DNA level, this CDR3 is encoded by other sequences in the same sample as well. The chain joins TRDV1 to TRDJ3, with 8 bases identical to TRDD3. TCRdb leaves out the J gene; it was filled in here by matching the DNA to germline. This CDR3 spans 24 amino acids. The germline V gene has CDR1 TSWWSYY and CDR2 QGS. V trimming: 1 base; J trimming: 0 bases; junction bases outside the gene matches: 20. CDR3 sequence reads: CALGEPVLQTGGQINSWDTRQMFF. In DNA, the CDR3 is TGTGCTCTTGGGGAACCAGTCCTTCAAACTGGGGGCCAGATCAACTCCTGGGACACCCGACAGATGTTTTTC.

Points on this clone: The protein given by TCRdb reflects a much larger clone and differs at residue 16 from this DNA's translation, likely from a read error; the protein shown is the DNA's translation. In nucleotides, the CDR3 is TGTGCCTTTACCGGGGAGCCTCCTCCCGCTTACTGGGGGATACGCCTTTTAACCGATAAACTCATCTTT. The encoded protein is CAFTGEPPPAYWGIRLLTDKLIF. V is TRDV3 and J is TRDJ1; 13 bases align to TRDD3. TCRdb gives no J gene; it was assigned here by matching the DNA to germline. The trim removed 1 base at V and 2 bases at J, leaving 28 bases unmatched. The germline gives CDR1 TVYSNPD, CDR2 GDNSRS (reference sequence). The CDR3 spans 23 residues.

This clone was seen more than once but under ten times. Only one base separates this from a far larger clonotype, so it likely reflects a read error. Other DNA sequences from this sample encode an identical CDR3 as well. This chain links TRDV2 with TRDJ1; no definite D call. TCRdb offers no J gene call, so here the DNA was matched to germline to obtain one. V was cut by 0 bases and J by 0 bases, with 16 bases left in between. Germline V lookup: CDR1 GEAIGNYY, CDR2 EKD. This CDR3 contains 17 residues. CDR3 sequence reads: CACDTVGQPDHTDKLIF. The CDR3 DNA reads TGTGCCTGTGACACCGTGGGACAACCAGACCACACCGATAAACTCATCTTT.

Details on this clone: The protein recorded in TCRdb matches a much larger clone and deviates from this DNA's translation at residue 3, suggesting a read error; the protein here is obtained by translating the DNA. J is TRDJ1 and V is TRDV1, with D perhaps TRDD3 (6 bases). As TCRdb names no J gene, one was assigned here on the basis of a DNA match to germline. The germline CDR1 and CDR2 sequences are TSWWSYY and QGS. The CDR3 totals 17 residues. CDR3: CAPGPPGDLPYTDKLIF. The DNA of the CDR3 is TGTGCTCCTGGGCCCCCGGGGGACCTACCGTACACCGATAAACTCATCTTT.

This clone was recorded many times. A far larger clone is a single base away, which makes a read error likely. The rearrangement links TRDV3 to TRDJ1; TRDD3 agrees at 10 bases. From germline, CDR1 is TVYSNPD and CDR2 GDNSRS (reference sequence). The CDR3 spans 25 residues. The CDR3 nucleotides read TGTGCCTCCGGCCTTCCCCGTACTGGGGGATTCCCGTTCAAATGGTCAAATTGGTGGACCGATAAACCCATCTTT. It encodes CASGLPRTGGFPFKWSNWWTDKPIF.

This clone was counted between two and nine times. The translation of this DNA and the TCRdb protein of a much larger clone differ at residue 3, probably owing to a read error; the protein shown here is translated from the DNA. This chain links TRDV3 with TRDJ1; TRDD3 matches at 7 bases. Germline matching of the DNA provided the J gene here, since TCRdb leaves it blank. Germline CDR1 is TVYSNPD and CDR2 is GDNSRS (reference sequence). This CDR3 is built from 14 residues. V shed 4 bases, J shed 4 bases, and the junction held 12 bases outside the gene matches. Written as DNA, the CDR3 is TGTGCCTCTGGTATCTGGGGGGTTTTCGATAAACTCATCTTT. It yields the protein CASGIWGVFDKLIF.

In its sample, this clone was seen a few times. This likely stems from a read error, as it lies one base from a far larger clone. Other DNA sequences in this specimen translate into the identical CDR3. The chain joins TRDV1 to TRDJ1; TRDD3 agrees at 11 bases. No J gene was available from TCRdb, and it was assigned here by a germline match of the DNA. V was pared by 3 bases and J by 7 bases, with 25 bases of the junction left unmatched. From germline, CDR1 is TSWWSYY and CDR2 QGS. The CDR3 extends over 21 amino acids. CDR3 in DNA: TGTGCTCTTGGGGATCCTCTTCTATCCAGTTGGGGGATACGCGGTCTTGGTAAACTCATCTTT. Protein sequence: CALGDPLLSSWGIRGLGKLIF.

In the case of this clone: TCRdb records a much larger clone's protein for this DNA, with a difference at residue 7 that likely arises from a read error; the protein given is the translation of the DNA. The V and J genes are TRDV1 and TRDJ1; tentative D call: TRDD3 (6 bases). TCRdb supplies no J gene; here it was assigned by aligning the nucleotide sequence to germline. The germline V gene encodes CDR1 TSWWSYY and CDR2 QGS. V was shortened by 4 bases and J by 3 bases, with 18 bases between the two germline ends. CDR3 length: 16 residues. DNA of the CDR3: TGTGCTCTTGGGGCGCTCCTGGTACTGGGACCCGATAAACTCATCTTT. It is translated as CALGALLVLGPDKLIF.

This clone was recorded many times. It differs at one base from a far larger clone, so likely a read error. This sample also contains other DNA sequences that code for the same CDR3. V gene TRDV2 combines with J gene TRDJ1, with TRDD3 as a possible D gene (5 bases). The CDR3 loop spans 19 amino acids. Germline V gene sequence: CDR1 GEAIGNYY, CDR2 EKD. Deletions cut 0 bases from V and 0 bases from J, with 22 bases between. CDR3 sequence: CACDTVSGGSPSHTDKLIF. The CDR3, as DNA: TGTGCCTGTGACACCGTCTCGGGGGGGTCCCCAAGCCACACCGATAAACTCATCTTT.

This clone occurred a few times. The protein in TCRdb stems from a much larger clone and differs at residue 5 from this DNA's translation, likely a read error; here the protein is translated from the DNA. The chain uses TRDV1 and TRDJ1, with TRDD3 identical over 11 bases. The J gene was not available in TCRdb and was assigned here by matching the DNA to germline segments. The germline V gene has CDR1 TSWWSYY and CDR2 QGS. CDR3 length: 26 residues. Losses at the gene ends were 4 bases for V and 6 bases for J; bases not matched to a gene: 40. The CDR3 bases are TGTGCTCTTGGGGGACCTAGACGCATCCCGTACTGGGGGATAATCGGGATCGGGGGGCCTCGTCATAAACTCATCTTT. Translation gives CALGGPRRIPYWGIIGIGGPRHKLIF.

This clone was observed a handful of times. The protein recorded in TCRdb matches a much larger clone and deviates from this DNA's translation at residue 24, suggesting a read error; the protein here is obtained by translating the DNA. The V gene corresponds to TRDV1; no J gene was called; TRDD3, the table's D call, was not compared with the DNA. The CDR3 has 25 residues. Looked up from germline, CDR1 is TSWWSYY and CDR2 is QGS. As DNA, the CDR3 is TGTGCTCTTGGGGAACCAACCCCTCGCCTACTCACACGTACTGGGGGATTTAGGTACACCGATAAACTCACCTTT. This codes for CALGEPTPRLLTRTGGFRYTDKLTF.

This clone is classed as medium-sized. The J gene is TRDJ1, the V gene TRDV2; D not certain. CDR1 and CDR2 from the germline V gene are GEAIGNYY and EKD. The CDR3 runs 16 residues. V was shortened by 0 bases and J by 1 base, with 14 bases between the two germline ends. The CDR3 DNA is TGTGCCTGTGACACCGAGGAAGAAGAGGGCACCGATAAACTCATCTTT. This translates into CACDTEEEEGTDKLIF.

In this sample, this clone turned up a few times. TCRdb's protein, taken from a much larger clone, differs from this DNA's translation at residue 16, likely owing to a read error; the protein displayed comes from the DNA. The genes are TRDV2 and TRDJ1; 9 nucleotides align to TRDD3. TCRdb records no J gene; here it was assigned by comparing the DNA to germline. The germline V gene has CDR1 GEAIGNYY and CDR2 EKD. The CDR3 loop spans 20 amino acids. The chain's CDR3 is CACDRLLGDSLDRHTNKLIF. The CDR3, as DNA: TGTGCCTGTGACAGACTGCTGGGGGATTCGCTAGACCGACACACCAATAAACTCATCTTT.

This clone was counted many times. In nucleotides, the CDR3 is TGTGCTCTTGGGAAGCGGGGCCTATACCAATTTTTGGGGGATACGAGAACCGATAAACTCATCTTT. Residues: CALGKRGLYQFLGDTRTDKLIF. The V call is TRDV1, the J call TRDJ1; 11 bases are shared with TRDD3. From germline, CDR1 is TSWWSYY and CDR2 QGS. The CDR3 has 22 amino acids. The ends lost 5 bases at V and 2 bases at J; junction bases unmatched: 25.

This clone was counted only a few times. Translating this DNA gives a protein that differs at residue 14 from the TCRdb one, which belongs to a much larger clone; a read error is likely, and the protein shown is this translation. The chain links TRDV2 to TRDJ1; 10 nucleotides align to TRDD3. Germline matching of the DNA provided the J gene here, since TCRdb leaves it blank. Trimming cost V 3 bases and J 1 base; bases outside gene matches: 19. This CDR3 region has 20 residues. Germline CDR1 reads GEAIGNYY; CDR2 reads EKD. Here the CDR3 reads CACDAFLELGDSFCTDKLIF. In DNA form, the CDR3 reads TGTGCCTGTGACGCCTTCCTCGAACTGGGGGATTCTTTCTGCACCGATAAACTCATCTTT.

Notes on this clone: The protein TCRdb gives is from a much larger clone and does not agree with this DNA's translation at residue 15, likely a read error; the protein shown here comes from the DNA. This chain links TRDV2 with TRDJ1, with 11 nucleotides matching TRDD3. TCRdb does not report a J gene; here it was assigned by matching the DNA to germline references. Unmatched junction bases numbered 26, after V lost 0 bases and J lost 0 bases. The CDR3 spans 24 residues. Germline loops: CDR1 GEAIGNYY, CDR2 EKD. CDR3 protein: CACDTVIPYSDWGIVTNYTDKLIF. DNA of the CDR3: TGTGCCTGTGACACCGTTATCCCTTACTCAGACTGGGGGATAGTAACGAATTACACCGATAAACTCATCTTT.

This clone was counted between two and nine times. This likely traces to a read error, being one base from a far larger clone. This sample includes further DNA sequences coding for the same CDR3. The J gene was not called, though the V gene is TRDV1; the table's D call of TRDD3 was not tested on the DNA. This CDR3 is built from 21 residues. Germline V gene sequence: CDR1 TSWWSYY, CDR2 QGS. The CDR3 is CALGELSPYWGIRVGADKLIF. The CDR3 DNA reads TGTGCTCTTGGGGAACTGAGTCCTTACTGGGGGATACGGGTTGGGGCCGATAAGCTCATCTTT.

This clone came up a few times. TCRdb has a much larger clone's protein, which differs at residue 19 from the translation of this DNA, likely because of a read error; what is shown is the protein translated from the DNA. J gene calling gave no result, while the V gene is TRDV3; the table names TRDD3, a call not compared with the DNA. This CDR3 comprises 21 residues. Germline CDR1 and CDR2: TVYSNPD and GDNSRS (reference sequence). CDR3 sequence (DNA): TGTGCCTTCCAAACTCCCTTCCTCTTCCTTTCGCCTTGGGGGATACTAGGGAAACCCATCTTT. Encoded protein: CAFQTPFLFLSPWGILGKPIF.

This clone was seen ten or more times. TCRdb's entry gives the protein of a much larger clone, which mismatches this DNA's translation at residue 7, likely from a read error; the protein reported here is translated from the DNA. The rearrangement joins TRDV2 to TRDJ1, with a possible D match to TRDD3 (6 bases). The J gene is absent in TCRdb and was assigned here via DNA matching to germline. The V end lost 4 bases, the J end lost 3 bases, and 8 bases lay between the germline ends. Germline values: CDR1 GEAIGNYY, CDR2 EKD. The CDR3 runs 12 residues. The CDR3 is CACEGYSDKLIF. The CDR3 bases are TGTGCCTGTGAGGGATATTCCGATAAACTCATCTTT.

Comment on this clone: TCRdb's listed protein matches a much larger clone and diverges from this DNA's translation at residue 15, likely through a read error; the protein shown comes from the DNA. The chain links TRDV1 to TRDJ1; TRDD3 matches at 11 bases. No J gene is reported in TCRdb; it was inferred here by comparing the DNA with germline. The CDR3 runs 20 residues. Germline V gives CDR1 TSWWSYY, CDR2 QGS. V was clipped by 2 bases and J by 4 bases; unmatched bases: 18. CDR3 DNA: TGTGCTCTTGGGGAATCCTCCTACGTCTGGGGGATACCGGGAGTCGATAAACTCATCTTT. As protein: CALGESSYVWGIPGVDKLIF.

Details on this clone: TCRdb attributes to this sequence the protein of a much larger clone, which differs from the DNA translation at residue 12; a read error is likely, and the protein displayed is translated from the DNA. The chain carries TRDV1 and TRDJ1, with 10 positions matching TRDD3. TCRdb carries no J gene annotation; the J gene was assigned here by matching the DNA with germline. The CDR3 covers 22 residues. From germline, CDR1 is TSWWSYY and CDR2 QGS. V shed 0 bases and J 0 bases; nucleotides not matched to a gene: 19. CDR3 sequence: CALGELVGLSDPTGGYTDKLIF. The DNA of the CDR3 is TGTGCTCTTGGGGAACTAGTTGGCCTGAGCGACCCCACTGGGGGATACACCGATAAACTCATCTTT.

This clone was seen only a few times. This DNA's translation and the protein TCRdb lists, from a much larger clone, do not match at residue 12, likely due to a read error; the protein shown is translated from the DNA. V usage is TRDV1 and J usage is TRDJ1; D perhaps matches TRDD2 (6 bases). TCRdb lists no J gene, so it was determined here by aligning the DNA to germline. The CDR3 has 21 amino acids. Trimming took 3 bases from V and 1 from J, leaving 30 bases between them. CDR1 is TSWWSYY and CDR2 is QGS in the germline V gene. CDR3 nucleotides: TGTGCTCTTGGGGACCACTTCCTTATTCTTGGGGAATACCGGGGCACCGATAAACTCATCTTT. Translating gives CALGDHFLILGEYRGTDKLIF.

Comment on this clone: The mismatch at residue 11 between this DNA's translation and the TCRdb protein of a much larger clone likely reflects a read error; the protein shown is translated from the DNA. This chain uses TRDV2 with TRDJ1; 10 bases line up with TRDD3. This CDR3 comprises 19 residues. V dropped 0 bases and J dropped 0; count of bases not matched to a gene: 12. From germline, CDR1 is GEAIGNYY and CDR2 EKD. Here the CDR3 reads CACDTVGGIRPHHTDKLIF. The CDR3 DNA reads TGTGCCTGTGACACCGTAGGGGGGATACGCCCGCACCACACCGATAAACTCATCTTT.

This clone was recorded many times. This specimen includes other DNA sequences encoding the same CDR3. The rearrangement joins TRDV1 to TRDJ1; 11 bases match TRDD3. TCRdb is silent on the J gene; assignment here came from matching the DNA to germline. The CDR3 totals 22 residues. V was pared by 4 bases and J by 0 bases, with 22 bases of the junction left unmatched. CDR1 and CDR2 from the germline V gene are TSWWSYY and QGS. The CDR3 DNA follows: TGTGCTCTTGGGGGACCCAATTACTATTGGGTACTGGGGGATAGGGACACCGATAAACTCATCTTT. It encodes CALGGPNYYWVLGDRDTDKLIF.

The table lists this clone with a few counts. This probably arose from a read error, given a far larger clone one base away. In the same sample, other DNA sequences code for this CDR3. The rearrangement uses TRDV1 and TRDJ1; 7 bases match TRDD3. Germline CDR1 TSWWSYY, CDR2 QGS. The CDR3 extends over 21 amino acids. CDR3 sequence reads: CALGELSSVWAWGPYTDKLIF. In DNA, the CDR3 is TGTGCTCTCGGGGAACTAAGCTCCGTATGGGCCTGGGGGCCGTACACCGATAAACTCATCTTT.